This T cell receptor beta chain was identified during a study of blood T cell repertoires in COVID-19. Study context: The United States, Italy and Spain provided the acute and convalescent COVID-19 samples. T cells, B-cell-depleted T cells, or PBMCs supplied cDNA or gDNA.

As handled by the study authors: Reference gene primer amplification gave estimated nucleated cell counts. This table comes from immunoSEQ multiplex PCR, and its TCRdb copy is limited to in-frame clones, with some not included. V, J and clone size derive from that table, while D and trimming were established from the DNA sequence. The data show some 150,000 clones, with about 87% seen just once and 11% held by the top ten. Trimming pared 2 bases from V and 4 bases from J, leaving 14 bases between. CDR1 and CDR2 from the germline V gene are SGHAT and FQDESV (reference sequence). The CDR3 runs to 15 residues.

This clonotype was sampled from a woman older than 75 with acute or convalescent COVID-19. V usage is TRBV11-1 and J usage is TRBJ1-1; possibly TRBD1 for D (5 bases). The sequenced sample was peripheral blood. The CDR3 sequence: CASSLLGGVGTEAFF. In DNA, the CDR3 is TGTGCCAGCAGCTTATTAGGAGGGGTAGGCACTGAAGCTTTCTTT.